These 7 T cell receptor beta chains share one sample of origin, sequenced in a study of beta chain features in type 1 diabetes. Isolated RNA was reverse transcribed in full, so expressed TCRB transcripts were sequenced. Only in-frame clones appear in the TCRdb table, and some are missing; sequencing was by immunoSEQ multiplex PCR. The data contain 250,000 to 300,000 clones, about 7.8% of them seen just once; the ten biggest clones take up approximately 1%. Sequenced input: central memory CD4+ T cells from blood. These TCRs come from a woman between 18 and 29 years old in good health.

This clone showed up just a few times. The genes are TRBV7-2 and TRBJ2-3; 15 bases match TRBD2. CDR3 length: 17 residues. J was trimmed by 1 base and V by 6 bases; bases with no gene match: 5. Germline CDR1 is SGHTA and CDR2 is FQGNSA. The DNA for the CDR3 is TGTGCCAGCAGGGGACTAGCGGGAGGTCTAGGCACAGATACGCAGTATTTT. Translated, it gives CASRGLAGGLGTDTQYF.

The chain employs TRBV7-6 and TRBJ2-1; 8 bases line up with TRBD2. The CDR3 covers 16 residues. Germline assignment: CDR1 SGHVS and CDR2 FNYEAQ. V trimming: 3 bases; J trimming: 7 bases; junction bases outside the gene matches: 11. DNA of the CDR3: TGTGCCAGCAGCTTCTGGCAGCCGGGACTAGGGAATGAGCAGTTCTTC. Protein product: CASSFWQPGLGNEQFF.

As DNA, the CDR3 is TGCAGTGCTGGCTTAAATGAGCAGTTCTTC. This gives the protein CSAGLNEQFF. The chain combines TRBV20-1 with TRBJ2-1, with D uncertain. Trimming took off 5 bases at V and 7 bases at J, with 6 bases between the two ends. The CDR3 contains 10 residues. Germline V CDR1 and CDR2: DFQATT, SNEGSKA (reference sequence).

The chain links TRBV12-5 to TRBJ2-6; D ambiguous. In germline, CDR1 is LGHNT, CDR2 FRNRAP. This CDR3 comprises 13 residues. V lost 4 bases to trimming and J lost 0 bases, with 1 base between them. DNA of the CDR3: TGTGCTAGTGGTTCCTCTGGGGCCAACGTCCTGACTTTC. As protein: CASGSSGANVLTF.

This clone has more than one count but fewer than ten. This chain uses TRBV5-4 with TRBJ2-7; 13 positions match TRBD2. Germline V CDR1 and CDR2: SGHNT, YYREEE (reference sequence). The CDR3 covers 15 residues. Trimming cost V 3 bases and J 4 bases; bases outside gene matches: 4. The CDR3 coding sequence is TGTGCCAGCAGCTCCAGGACTAGCGGGAGTTACGAGCAGTACTTC. This encodes CASSSRTSGSYEQYF.

The CDR3 DNA follows: TGTGCCAGCAGCTTATCCTGGGGGAGCGCCTACAATGAGCAGTTCTTC. It codes for CASSLSWGSAYNEQFF. This chain joins TRBV7-9 and TRBJ2-1, with D perhaps matching TRBD1 or TRBD2 (5 bases each). The V end lost 2 bases, the J end lost 2 bases, and 13 bases lay between the germline ends. This CDR3 contains 16 residues. CDR1 and CDR2 (germline): SEHNR, FQNEAQ (reference sequence).

This clone has at least ten counts. CDR3 DNA sequence: TGTGCCAGCAGCCAAGACAGGGGAGAGACCCAGTACTTC. Encoded protein: CASSQDRGETQYF. This chain joins TRBV16 and TRBJ2-5; 8 bases are shared with TRBD1. In germline, CDR1 is KGHSY, CDR2 FQNENV. The V gene end was trimmed by 2 bases and the J gene end by 4 bases; junction bases not matched to a gene: 0. This CDR3 is built from 13 residues.